The 25 T cell receptor beta chains in this list originate from one sample, sequenced in a study of blood T cell repertoires in COVID-19 (TCRdb year 2020). The method behind the library was the immunoSEQ multiplex PCR assay. The table was pulled from immuneACCESS by TCRdb, which kept in-frame rearrangements only. Such tables lose some clones; where checked, under half of the loss comes from unresolved V genes, and the rest has no known cause. For this sample there are approximately 210,000 clones; 75% to 90% appear just once. The ten largest clones take up approximately 5% of the sample. The specimen was peripheral blood. The receptors originated from a human donor in a cohort sampled during active COVID-19.

The chain joins TRBV9 to TRBJ1-2; no clear D gene. The germline CDR1 and CDR2 sequences are SGDLS and YYNGEE. CDR3 length equals 14 residues. Trimming took 0 bases from V and 8 from J, leaving 14 bases between them. CDR3 in amino acids: CASSVGSGLGGYTF. For the CDR3, the DNA is TGTGCCAGCAGCGTAGGATCTGGGCTTGGCGGCTACACCTTC.

CDR3 coding DNA: TGTGCCAGCAGCGACAAGGGACAGGCGAACACTGAAGCTTTCTTT. Translated, it gives CASSDKGQANTEAFF. The genes are TRBV6-5 and TRBJ1-1; 8 bases match TRBD1. Germline-derived CDR1 and CDR2 are MNHEY and SVGAGI. The CDR3 is 15 amino acids. With V trimmed by 6 bases and J by 1 base, 7 bases remained unmatched.

This clone is medium-sized within its sample. The genes are TRBV5-6 and TRBJ2-3; D might be TRBD2 (6 bases). Trimming pared 1 base from V and 6 bases from J, leaving 9 bases between. This CDR3 has 13 amino acids. The germline V gene encodes CDR1 SGHDT and CDR2 YYEEEE. The CDR3 sequence is CASSLSAGDTQYF. CDR3 coding DNA: TGTGCCAGCAGCTTGAGCGCGGGGGATACGCAGTATTTT. The whole variable domain, remainder taken from reference TRBV5-6 and TRBJ2-3, is DAGVTQSPTHLIKTRGQQVTLRCSPKSGHDTVSWYQQALGQGPQFIFQYYEEEERQRGNFPDRFSGHQFPNYSSELNVNALLLGDSALYLCASSLSAGDTQYFGPGTRLTVL.

This clone was recorded once. The chain recombines TRBV28 with TRBJ1-2; maybe TRBD1 (6 bases). The CDR3 spans 14 residues. From germline, CDR1 is MDHEN and CDR2 SYDVKM. Trimming removed 2 bases at V and 2 bases at J, with 9 bases between. CDR3 amino acids: CASSLGGQNYGYTF. CDR3 DNA sequence: TGTGCCAGCAGTTTAGGAGGACAGAACTATGGCTACACCTTC.

The chain combines TRBV9 with TRBJ2-1; 7 bases fit TRBD1. This CDR3 region has 15 residues. J gave up 5 bases and V 2 bases, and 7 bases lay outside the gene matches. CDR1 and CDR2 (germline): SGDLS, YYNGEE. The CDR3 is CASSVLGGPNNEQFF. The CDR3 DNA is TGTGCCAGCAGCGTGCTAGGGGGCCCCAACAATGAGCAGTTCTTC.

The genes are TRBV19 and TRBJ1-2; 9 bases map to TRBD1. The trim removed 3 bases at V and 5 bases at J, leaving 4 bases unmatched. Germline-derived CDR1 and CDR2 are LNHDA and SQIVND (reference sequence). This CDR3 is built from 14 residues. As DNA, the CDR3 is TGTGCCAGTAGTATGGTACAGGGGGCGTATGGCTACACCTTC. This sequence encodes CASSMVQGAYGYTF.

This chain links TRBV15 with TRBJ1-4, with D possibly TRBD1 on 6 matching bases. This CDR3 contains 18 residues. Trimming removed 3 bases at V and 0 bases at J, with 17 bases between. Germline V gene data show CDR1 as LNHNV and CDR2 as YYDKDF (reference sequence). CDR3 in amino acids: CATSSEHRGAATNEKLFF. CDR3 sequence (DNA): TGTGCCACCAGCAGTGAACACCGGGGGGCCGCAACTAATGAAAAACTGTTTTTT. The variable domain in full, with the rest retrieved from reference TRBV15 and TRBJ1-4, is DAMVIQNPRYQVTQFGKPVTLSCSQTLNHNVMYWYQQKSSQAPKLLFHYYDKDFNNEADTPDNFQSRRPNTSFCFLDIRSPGLGDTAMYLCATSSEHRGAATNEKLFFGSGTQLSVL.

The sample holds one count of this clone. V is TRBV28 and J is TRBJ1-1, with a weak D call TRBD1 (6 bases). The CDR3 has 15 residues. The V end lost 8 bases, the J end lost 5 bases, and 21 bases lay between the germline ends. Germline assignment: CDR1 MDHEN and CDR2 SYDVKM. The CDR3 coding sequence is TGTGCCAGCCTTACCACGGGCAGGGGAGTGACTGAAGCTTTCTTT. Translating it yields CASLTTGRGVTEAFF. Supplemented by reference TRBV28 and TRBJ1-1, the full variable domain reads DVKVTQSSRYLVKRTGEKVFLECVQDMDHENMFWYRQDPGLGLRLIYFSYDVKMKEKGDIPEGYSVSREKKERFSLILESASTNQTSMYLCASLTTGRGVTEAFFGQGTRLTVV.

The rearrangement joins TRBV18 to TRBJ2-7; TRBD2 matches 10 bases. This CDR3 spans 15 amino acids. Germline-derived CDR1 and CDR2 are KGHSH and LQKENI. The V and J ends lost 3 bases and 0 bases, in that order; junction bases with no gene match: 2. The CDR3 is CASSPLAGDSYEQYF. Here the CDR3 DNA reads TGTGCCAGCTCACCTCTAGCGGGAGACTCCTACGAGCAGTACTTC.

CDR3 loop: CASSGDRVLAFF. The CDR3 nucleotides are TGTGCCAGCAGTGGGGACAGGGTTCTGGCTTTCTTT. The gene calls are TRBV6-6 and TRBJ1-1, with 9 bases fitting TRBD1. Trimming took 5 bases from V and 11 from J; bases not matched to a gene: 6. Germline CDR1 and CDR2: MNHNY and SVGAGI (reference sequence). The CDR3 loop spans 12 amino acids.

The genes are TRBV5-5 and TRBJ1-2; 9 bases fit TRBD1. The CDR3 spans 15 residues. Germline V gene sequence: CDR1 SGHKS, CDR2 YYEKEE (reference sequence). V shed 0 bases and J 4 bases; nucleotides not matched to a gene: 4. CDR3 residues: CASSLARTGVYGYTF. The CDR3 DNA reads as TGTGCCAGCAGCTTGGCTAGGACAGGGGTCTATGGCTACACCTTC.

Of note for this clone: The identical CDR3 is also encoded by other nucleotide sequences in the sample. V gene TRBV5-4 combines with J gene TRBJ2-7, with 11 bases that match TRBD2. The CDR3 is 16 residues long. J gave up 1 base and V 0 bases, and 3 bases lay outside the gene matches. Looked up from germline, CDR1 is SGHNT and CDR2 is YYREEE (reference sequence). The CDR3 spells CASSLGLAGPSYEQYF. CDR3 DNA sequence: TGTGCCAGCAGCTTGGGACTAGCGGGACCTTCCTACGAGCAGTACTTC. Complete variable domain (other parts from reference TRBV5-4 and TRBJ2-7): ETGVTQSPTHLIKTRGQQVTLRCSSQSGHNTVSWYQQALGQGPQFIFQYYREEENGRGNFPPRFSGLQFPNYSSELNVNALELDDSALYLCASSLGLAGPSYEQYFGPGTRLTVT.

The chain is built from TRBV9 and TRBJ1-5; 7 bases map to TRBD1. After removal of 4 bases from V and 6 bases from J, the junction contained 13 bases not matched to a gene. Germline assignment: CDR1 SGDLS and CDR2 YYNGEE. This CDR3 is 16 amino acids long. Written as DNA, the CDR3 is TGTGCCAGCAGCAGCCGACAGGGAGGTCGGGTTCAGCCCCAGCATTTT. Translation: CASSSRQGGRVQPQHF.

V usage is TRBV28 and J usage is TRBJ2-1, with 8 bases aligning to TRBD2. The V segment lost 7 bases and the J segment 8 bases; nucleotides outside the gene matches: 7. The CDR3 is 13 residues long. Germline assignment: CDR1 MDHEN and CDR2 SYDVKM. As DNA, the CDR3 is TGTGCCAGCAACGGGAGGGTAAAATATGAGCAGTTCTTC. It is translated as CASNGRVKYEQFF. The full variable domain, completed using reference TRBV28 and TRBJ2-1, is DVKVTQSSRYLVKRTGEKVFLECVQDMDHENMFWYRQDPGLGLRLIYFSYDVKMKEKGDIPEGYSVSREKKERFSLILESASTNQTSMYLCASNGRVKYEQFFGPGTRLTVL.

The chain has TRBV6-1 and TRBJ1-5, with D perhaps TRBD1 (6 bases). Germline CDR1 is MNHNS and CDR2 is SASEGT. V gave up 3 bases and J gave up 14 bases, with 17 bases separating them. The CDR3 covers 13 residues. CDR3 sequence: CASSENPLGQEHF. The CDR3 DNA is TGTGCCAGCAGTGAGAATCCACTGGGACAAGAGCATTTT.

The chain recombines TRBV19 with TRBJ2-7, with D maybe TRBD2 (6 bases). The germline V gene has CDR1 LNHDA and CDR2 SQIVND (reference sequence). This CDR3 is built from 13 residues. V lost 5 bases, J lost 4 bases, and 12 bases lay in between. This chain's CDR3 is CASSLRGGYEQYF. The CDR3, as DNA: TGTGCCAGTAGTCTTAGGGGAGGATACGAGCAGTACTTC.

This chain links TRBV27 with TRBJ2-7, with D uncertain. The germline V gene encodes CDR1 MNHEY and CDR2 SMNVEV (reference sequence). The CDR3 is 13 residues long. V gave up 3 bases and J gave up 5 bases, with 11 bases separating them. CDR3 amino acids: CASSFAFLDEQYF. The CDR3 DNA sequence: TGTGCCAGCAGTTTCGCTTTCTTAGACGAGCAGTACTTC.

The genes are TRBV4-1 and TRBJ2-7, with TRBD2 matching 12 bases. Per the germline V gene, CDR1 is MGHRA and CDR2 is YSYEKL. CDR3 length: 14 residues. V trimming: 5 bases; J trimming: 4 bases; junction bases outside the gene matches: 3. The CDR3 DNA sequence: TGCGCCAGCAGCTCGGGGACTAGCGGGTACGAGCAGTACTTC. As protein: CASSSGTSGYEQYF.

V is TRBV5-1 and J is TRBJ2-7; TRBD1 matches 10 bases. This CDR3 has 18 residues. Trimming took 4 bases from V and 0 from J; bases not matched to a gene: 13. Per the germline V gene, CDR1 is SGHRS and CDR2 is YFSETQ. The CDR3 coding sequence is TGCGCCAGCAGCCCAGACAGGGGGCTAAGAGACCGCTCCTACGAGCAGTACTTC. This translates into CASSPDRGLRDRSYEQYF.

V is TRBV10-3 and J is TRBJ2-2; D call uncertain. This CDR3 is built from 14 residues. Trimming took 3 bases from V and 1 from J, leaving 6 bases between them. The germline CDR1 and CDR2 sequences are ENHRY and SYGVKD. The CDR3, as DNA: TGTGCCATCAGTGAACATGGGAACACCGGGGAGCTGTTTTTT. Its protein product is CAISEHGNTGELFF.

This chain uses TRBV11-2 with TRBJ1-2; D perhaps matches TRBD1 (5 bases). Trimming removed 3 bases from V and 4 bases from J, with 12 bases in between. Germline V gives CDR1 SGHAT, CDR2 FQNNGV. The length of the CDR3 is 14 residues. The CDR3 protein is CASSFGGTGYGYTF. The CDR3 DNA sequence: TGTGCCAGCAGCTTCGGTGGGACTGGCTATGGCTACACCTTC.

V is TRBV29-1 and J is TRBJ2-6; 9 positions match TRBD1. The CDR3 is 16 residues long. Germline CDR1 SQVTM, CDR2 ANQGSEA. V lost 4 bases to trimming and J lost 0 bases; unmatched junction nucleotides: 4. The CDR3 is CSVAGQGISGANVLTF. The DNA of the CDR3 is TGCAGCGTTGCGGGACAGGGTATCTCTGGGGCCAACGTCCTGACTTTC.

V gene TRBV7-9 combines with J gene TRBJ2-3, with a possible D match to TRBD2 (5 bases). V was shortened by 5 bases and J by 4 bases, with 13 bases between the two germline ends. The germline gives CDR1 SEHNR, CDR2 FQNEAQ (reference sequence). The CDR3 is 14 residues long. CDR3 sequence (DNA): TGTGCCAGCAGCAGATCTAGCTTACCAGATACGCAGTATTTT. Encoded protein: CASSRSSLPDTQYF.

Concerning this clone: The same CDR3 is also encoded by other DNA sequences in this sample. V usage is TRBV5-1 and J usage is TRBJ2-1; unclear D gene. Germline V gives CDR1 SGHRS, CDR2 YFSETQ. Trimming took 1 base from V and 0 from J, leaving 8 bases between them. The CDR3 loop spans 15 amino acids. CDR3 residues: CASSLPGSSYNEQFF. CDR3 coding DNA: TGCGCCAGCAGCTTGCCCGGTAGCTCCTACAATGAGCAGTTCTTC.

The J gene is TRBJ2-1, the V gene TRBV7-3; D is perhaps TRBD1 (5 bases). V lost 2 bases to trimming and J lost 7 bases, with 6 bases between them. Germline CDR1 SGHTA, CDR2 FQGTGA. This CDR3 has 12 amino acids. In nucleotides, the CDR3 is TGTGCCAGCAGCTTAGGGGCAAATGAGCAGTTCTTC. This codes for CASSLGANEQFF.